This record concerns one T cell receptor beta chain sequence. The protocol was immunoSEQ multiplex PCR, while the TCRdb copy is restricted to in-frame clones and leaves out a portion. The sample yields 95,000 to 130,000 clones, 85% to 90% seen once. CDR1 and CDR2 (germline): SGHTA, FQGTGA. The length of the CDR3 is 16 residues. J gave up 1 base and V 6 bases, and 7 bases lay outside the gene matches. This entry is derived from a study of T cell responses to AZD1222 COVID-19 vaccine. The sequencing here drew on peripheral blood, taken on day 0 of AZD1222 vaccination. The receptor was derived from an adult in good health. The chain uses TRBV7-3 and TRBJ2-2; 8 bases agree with TRBD1. The CDR3 protein is CASSRSGTGNTGELFF. The CDR3 DNA follows: TGTGCCAGCAGTCGCTCCGGGACAGGGAACACCGGGGAGCTGTTTTTT.